This TCR beta chain was captured in a study of blood T cells in healthy people across ages. Study-wide background: The template switching approach captured approximately one barcoded beta molecule for every two T cells.

It was with a sample-barcoded 5' primer and a J-beta primer mix that a second PCR of roughly 7 to 11 cycles was run. TCRdb reprocessed the 5' RACE reads with MiXCR, giving one entry per CDR3 protein. This sample has about 720,000 distinct CDR3 sequences, with about 24% found just once. Every donor provided around 9.3 milliliters of peripheral blood. The sequenced sample was blood. This sequence was found in a man in his 70s in good health.

The CDR3 loop is CASSLEVAAGAGNIQYF. The CDR3 nucleotides read TGTGCCAGCAGCTTAGAGGTGGCAGCGGGGGCGGGAAACATTCAGTACTTC. The V gene is TRBV7-2, the J gene TRBJ2-4; 8 nucleotides line up with TRBD2. Germline loops: CDR1 SGHTA, CDR2 FQGNSA. J lost 6 bases, V lost 1 base, and 11 bases had no gene match. The CDR3 length is 17 residues.